This T cell receptor beta chain was captured in a study of CD8+ T cells in alopecia areata (dated by TCRdb to the late 2010s). With regard to the full study: Treated patients were enrolled in an open-label pilot trial of oral tofacitinib, 5 to 10 mg twice daily, for moderate-to-severe alopecia areata. The RNA source kit depended on sample type: the PAXgene miRNA kit for fixed scalp, the miRNeasy kit for PBMCs, and the RNeasy kit for mouse skin. In both human patients and the C3H/HeJ mouse model, the study applied high-throughput TCRbeta sequencing to look at T cell clonal expansion in alopecia areata. Biopsies were taken from tofacitinib-treated patients at baseline and again at 4 and 24 weeks into treatment, and several of those patients also had a later scalp biopsy. TCRbeta CDR3 regions were amplified by immunoSEQ multiplex PCR with 35 Vbeta forward and 13 Jbeta reverse primers. Human TCRbeta sequencing covered scalp tissue and sorted CD4+ and CD8+ peripheral blood T cells from patchy and totalis/universalis alopecia areata patients and healthy controls. Tofacitinib was given for 6 to 18 months, followed by 6 months of follow-up off drug to assess delayed response and recurrence. Scalp clonality was compared across normal scalp (n=4), patchy alopecia areata scalp (n=8), and alopecia totalis/universalis scalp (n=8).

The time point label of this sample denotes: baseline before oral tofacitinib. Peripheral blood and lesional scalp punch biopsies were obtained from patients with alopecia areata. PBMCs were isolated by density centrifugation and stained for CD3, CD4 and CD8, after which CD4+ and CD8+ T cells were sorted on a FACSAria. Library preparation employed the immunoSEQ multiplex PCR assay. RNA was extracted from all samples and reverse transcribed into cDNA, which served as template for TCR sequencing. SuperScript III was used for first-strand cDNA synthesis, primed with a 2:1 mix of oligo-dT and random hexamers. A synthetic immune receptor repertoire was used to measure amplification bias, and any remaining bias was corrected computationally. Turning to the authors' computational methods: After raw reads were preprocessed to remove errors, the CDR3 was defined following IMGT conventions as running from the conserved cysteine to phenylalanine. Clonality was computed by normalizing Shannon entropy by log2 of the number of productive unique TCRs and subtracting the result from 1. Scalp TCRbeta sequences were cross-referenced with sorted blood CD4 and CD8 repertoires so that the CD4 or CD8 identity of scalp clones could be inferred. TCRdb re-hosts the immuneACCESS table, in-frame sequences only. Its copies lack some clones; in the studies checked, an unresolved V gene accounts for under half of them, and the cause for the rest is not known. Clone size and V and J calls were adopted from that table, with D and trimming inferred from the DNA. This sample lists roughly 150,000 clones; about 89% were detected once. The ten largest make up over 13% of the sample.

To note about this clone: Its recognized antigen is unknown. Base qualities are missing; no much larger clone stands one base away.

Findings and caveats that apply to the study as a whole: Unlike mouse skin, which is dominated by gammadelta T cells, normal human skin has resident alphabeta T cells that are also sequenced, and this complicates analysis of the scalp TCR repertoire. Shared TCR sequences between patients were less evident than in mice, which may be partly attributable to HLA diversity in the patient population. Compared with normal scalp, lesional scalp had higher clonality and more expanded CD8+ clones, particularly in alopecia totalis/universalis, a pattern that suggests antigenic drive.

The germline V gene (reference sequence) provides CDR1 SEHNR and CDR2 FQNEAQ. V sheds 3 bases and J sheds 4 bases, leaving 9 bases between their ends. The CDR3 runs 13 amino acids, cysteine and phenylalanine included. Kept here is only the CDR3 DNA, which spans 39 bases and is read in frame from base 1. Rearrangement joined TRBV7-9 to TRBJ1-1; the D gene is perhaps TRBD1, from 5 matching bases. The source material was CD8+ T cells sorted from blood, sampled at week 0. The clonotype comes from a human donor with alopecia areata. CDR3 reads: CASSFSGSTEAFF. The bases are TGTGCCAGCAGCTTTTCAGGGTCCACTGAAGCTTTCTTT.